The rows below give T cell receptor beta chains drawn from one sample of a study of shared clonotypes between healthy human individuals. Sequencing used immunoSEQ multiplex PCR; TCRdb keeps in-frame clones, though not all of them. The sample has about 2.4 million clones; roughly 93% are singletons. Sequencing input: naive CD4+ T cells from PBMCs. These receptors all stem from a man between 18 and 35 years old in good health. Some clones in this sample may be carry-over from other donors' samples. Both conserved end residues are part of each CDR3. A D gene is named only where the DNA matches it firmly. Rows give clone size only sometimes, using once, few, many, or a class for an expanded clone.

NA | NA | TRBJ2-3 | TRBV28 | CASNLGPGTDTQYF | TGTGCCAGCAACTTGGGGCCTGGCACAGATACGCAGTATTTT
NA | NA | TRBJ1-3 | TRBV9 | CASSVEGGNTIYF | TGTGCCAGCAGCGTGGAAGGCGGAAACACCATATATTTT
NA | TRBD2 | TRBJ2-5 | TRBV7-8 | CASSLAKPSGGETQYF | TGTGCCAGCAGCTTAGCGAAGCCTAGCGGCGGGGAGACCCAGTACTTC
NA | TRBD2 | TRBJ2-1 | TRBV6-1 | CASSELPAGGTNEQFF | TGTGCCAGCAGTGAACTCCCAGCGGGAGGGACAAATGAGCAGTTCTTC
NA | NA | TRBJ2-2 | TRBV27 | CASAWPGHLNTGELFF | TGTGCCAGCGCCTGGCCAGGACATCTGAACACCGGGGAGCTGTTTTTT
NA | TRBD1 | TRBJ1-2 | TRBV5-6 | CASSSTGTGFFGYTF | TGTGCCAGCAGCAGTACCGGGACAGGGTTTTTCGGCTACACCTTC
NA | TRBD2 | TRBJ2-3 | TRBV7-8 | CASSPIRFLAGGTDTQYF | TGTGCCAGCAGCCCGATACGCTTTCTAGCGGGGGGCACAGATACGCAGTATTTT
once | NA | TRBJ2-3 | TRBV30 | CAWSAGVSHTQYF | TGTGCCTGGAGTGCTGGGGTCTCGCATACGCAGTATTTT
NA | NA | TRBJ2-5 | TRBV19 | CASSPTGSVGTQYF | TGTGCCAGTAGTCCGACTGGGAGTGTGGGGACCCAGTACTTC
once | NA | TRBJ2-4 | TRBV7-2 | CASSLSPPQGYIQYF | TGTGCCAGCAGCTTGTCGCCCCCACAGGGTTACATTCAGTACTTC
NA | NA | TRBJ2-1 | TRBV4-1 | CASSQIQVSNEQFF | TGCGCCAGCAGCCAAATACAGGTTTCGAATGAGCAGTTCTTC
NA | NA | TRBJ1-2 | TRBV28 | CASARSGAIPYGYTF | TGTGCCAGCGCCCGTAGTGGAGCAATCCCCTATGGCTACACCTTC
once | TRBD1 | TRBJ2-2 | TRBV6-1 | CASSSGQTNTGELFF | TGTGCCAGCAGTTCGGGACAGACAAACACCGGGGAGCTGTTTTTT
NA | NA | TRBJ2-3 | TRBV27 | CASRLTAGVDTQYF | TGTGCCAGCAGACTGACAGCGGGCGTGGATACGCAGTATTTT
few | TRBD1 | TRBJ1-5 | TRBV28 | CASPPDGDRGGGNQPQHF | TGTGCCAGCCCACCCGATGGGGACAGGGGGGGTGGCAATCAGCCCCAGCATTTT
NA | TRBD1 | TRBJ1-5 | TRBV5-8 | CASTPRGGPAEPQHF | TGTGCCAGCACCCCCCGAGGGGGCCCCGCTGAGCCCCAGCATTTT
NA | NA | TRBJ2-3 | TRBV4-3 | CASSQDTRTDTQYF | TGCGCCAGCAGCCAAGATACGCGGACAGATACGCAGTATTTT
once | NA | TRBJ1-6 | TRBV19 | CASSIDHSHNSPLHF | TGTGCCAGTAGTATAGATCACAGCCATAATTCACCCCTCCACTTT
NA | NA | TRBJ2-5 | TRBV6-5 | CASSYHGGQETQYF | TGTGCCAGCAGTTACCACGGGGGCCAAGAGACCCAGTACTTC
NA | NA | TRBJ2-7 | TRBV10-1 | CAKRQGFEPYEQYF | TGCGCCAAGAGGCAGGGATTTGAGCCTTACGAGCAGTACTTC
NA | NA | TRBJ1-4 | TRBV9 | CASSVGAVANEKLFF | TGTGCCAGCAGCGTAGGGGCAGTTGCTAATGAAAAACTGTTTTTT
NA | NA | TRBJ1-2 | TRBV4-2 | CASSAQATRSVIEFYGYTF | TGTGCCAGCAGCGCACAAGCGACCAGATCGGTGATCGAGTTTTATGGCTACACCTTC